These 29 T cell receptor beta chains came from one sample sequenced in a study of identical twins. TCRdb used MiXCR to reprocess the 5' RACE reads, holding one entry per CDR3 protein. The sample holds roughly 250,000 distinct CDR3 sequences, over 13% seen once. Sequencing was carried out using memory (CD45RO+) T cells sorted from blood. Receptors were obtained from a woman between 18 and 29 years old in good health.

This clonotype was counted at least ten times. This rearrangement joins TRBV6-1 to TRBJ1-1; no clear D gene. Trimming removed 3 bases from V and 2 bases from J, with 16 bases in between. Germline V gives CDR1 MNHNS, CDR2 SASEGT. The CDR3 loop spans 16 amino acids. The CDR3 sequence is CASSDRRLAQNTEAFF. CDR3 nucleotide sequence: TGTGCCAGCAGTGATAGGAGGCTAGCCCAAAACACTGAAGCTTTCTTT.

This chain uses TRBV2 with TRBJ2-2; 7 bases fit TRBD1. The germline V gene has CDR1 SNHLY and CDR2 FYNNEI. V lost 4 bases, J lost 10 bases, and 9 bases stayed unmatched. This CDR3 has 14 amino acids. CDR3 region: CASSVGQGEAELFF. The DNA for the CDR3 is TGTGCCAGCAGTGTGGGCCAGGGGGAAGCGGAGCTGTTTTTT.

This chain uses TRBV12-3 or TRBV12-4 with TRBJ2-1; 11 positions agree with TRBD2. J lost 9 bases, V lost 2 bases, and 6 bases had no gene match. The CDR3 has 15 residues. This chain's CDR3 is CASSLRLAGGGEQFF. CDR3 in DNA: TGTGCCAGCAGTTTAAGGCTAGCGGGAGGAGGTGAGCAGTTCTTC.

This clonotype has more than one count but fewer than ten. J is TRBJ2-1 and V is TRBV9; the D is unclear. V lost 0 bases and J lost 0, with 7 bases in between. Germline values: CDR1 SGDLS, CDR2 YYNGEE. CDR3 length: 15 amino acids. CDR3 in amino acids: CASSVDTGSYNEQFF. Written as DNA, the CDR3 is TGTGCCAGCAGCGTAGATACTGGCTCCTACAATGAGCAGTTCTTC.

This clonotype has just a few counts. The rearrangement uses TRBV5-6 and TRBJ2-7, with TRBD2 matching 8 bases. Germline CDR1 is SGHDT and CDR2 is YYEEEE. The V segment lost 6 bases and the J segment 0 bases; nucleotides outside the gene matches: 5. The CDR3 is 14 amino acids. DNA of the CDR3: TGTGCCAGCAACCTAGCGGGTCACTCCTACGAGCAGTACTTC. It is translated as CASNLAGHSYEQYF.

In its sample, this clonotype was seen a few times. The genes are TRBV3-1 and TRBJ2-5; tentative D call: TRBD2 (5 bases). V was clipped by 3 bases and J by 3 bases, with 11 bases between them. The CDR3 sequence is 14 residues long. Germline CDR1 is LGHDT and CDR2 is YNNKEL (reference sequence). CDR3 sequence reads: CASSQGPGEETQYF. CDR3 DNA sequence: TGTGCCAGCAGCCAGGGCCCCGGGGAAGAGACCCAGTACTTC.

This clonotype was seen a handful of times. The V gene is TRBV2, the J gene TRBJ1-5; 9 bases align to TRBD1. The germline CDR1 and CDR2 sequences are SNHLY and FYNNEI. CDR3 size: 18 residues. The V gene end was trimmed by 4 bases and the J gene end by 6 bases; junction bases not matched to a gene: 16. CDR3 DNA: TGTGCCAGCAGTGGTAGGGACCGGGACAGGGTGCGTCGTCAGCCCCAGCATTTT. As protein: CASSGRDRDRVRRQPQHF. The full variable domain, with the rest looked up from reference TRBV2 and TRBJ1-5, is EPEVTQTPSHQVTQMGQEVILRCVPISNHLYFYWYRQILGQKVEFLVSFYNNEISEKSEIFDDQFSVERPDGSNFTLKIRSTKLEDSAMYFCASSGRDRDRVRRQPQHFGDGTRLSIL.

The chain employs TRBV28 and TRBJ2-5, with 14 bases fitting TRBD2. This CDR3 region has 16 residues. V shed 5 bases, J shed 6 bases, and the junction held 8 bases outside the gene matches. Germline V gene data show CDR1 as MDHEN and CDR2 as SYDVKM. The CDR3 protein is CASSPTGTSGRKTQYF. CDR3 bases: TGTGCCAGCAGTCCTACCGGGACTAGCGGGAGAAAGACCCAGTACTTC.

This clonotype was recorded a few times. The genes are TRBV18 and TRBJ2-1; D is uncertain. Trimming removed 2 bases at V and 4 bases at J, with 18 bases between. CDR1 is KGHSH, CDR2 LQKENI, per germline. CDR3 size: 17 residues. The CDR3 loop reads CASSPSPPGVGYNEQFF. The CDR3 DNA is TGTGCCAGCTCACCATCACCCCCTGGGGTAGGTTACAATGAGCAGTTCTTC.

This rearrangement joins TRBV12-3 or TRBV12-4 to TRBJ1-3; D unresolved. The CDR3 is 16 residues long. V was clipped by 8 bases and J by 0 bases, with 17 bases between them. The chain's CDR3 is CASGWRLQNSGNTIYF. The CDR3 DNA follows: TGTGCCAGCGGCTGGAGGCTTCAGAACTCTGGAAACACCATATATTTT.

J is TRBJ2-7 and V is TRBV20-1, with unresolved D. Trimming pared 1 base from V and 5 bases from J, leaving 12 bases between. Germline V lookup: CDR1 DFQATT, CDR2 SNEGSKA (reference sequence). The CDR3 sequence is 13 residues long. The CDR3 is CSARGPGANEQYF. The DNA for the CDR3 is TGCAGTGCTAGAGGCCCAGGTGCGAACGAGCAGTACTTC.

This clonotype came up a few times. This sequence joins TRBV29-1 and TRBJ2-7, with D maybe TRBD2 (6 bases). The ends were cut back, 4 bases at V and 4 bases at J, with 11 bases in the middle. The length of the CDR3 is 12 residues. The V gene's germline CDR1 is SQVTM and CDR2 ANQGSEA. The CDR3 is CSVVIGGYEQYF. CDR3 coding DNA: TGCAGCGTTGTAATTGGAGGGTACGAGCAGTACTTC.

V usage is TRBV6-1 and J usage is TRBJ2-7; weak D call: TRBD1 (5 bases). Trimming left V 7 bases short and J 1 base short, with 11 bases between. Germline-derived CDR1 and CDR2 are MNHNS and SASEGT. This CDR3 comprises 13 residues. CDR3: CASIKQGSYEQYF. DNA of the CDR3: TGTGCCAGCATCAAGCAGGGTTCCTACGAGCAGTACTTC.

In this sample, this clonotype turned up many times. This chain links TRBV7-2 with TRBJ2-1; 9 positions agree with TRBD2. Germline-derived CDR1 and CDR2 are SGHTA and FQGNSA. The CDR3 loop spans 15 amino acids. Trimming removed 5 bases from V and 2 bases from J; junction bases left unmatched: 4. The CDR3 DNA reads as TGTGCCAGCAGCCCCGGGACTAGCCCCTACAATGAGCAGTTCTTC. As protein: CASSPGTSPYNEQFF.

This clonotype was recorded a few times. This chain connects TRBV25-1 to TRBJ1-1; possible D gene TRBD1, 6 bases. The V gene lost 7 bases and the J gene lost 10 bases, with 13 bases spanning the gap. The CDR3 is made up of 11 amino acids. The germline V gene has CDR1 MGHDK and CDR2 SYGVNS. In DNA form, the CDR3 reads TGTGCCAGCATCAGGGGAGATGGAGCTTTCTTT. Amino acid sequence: CASIRGDGAFF.

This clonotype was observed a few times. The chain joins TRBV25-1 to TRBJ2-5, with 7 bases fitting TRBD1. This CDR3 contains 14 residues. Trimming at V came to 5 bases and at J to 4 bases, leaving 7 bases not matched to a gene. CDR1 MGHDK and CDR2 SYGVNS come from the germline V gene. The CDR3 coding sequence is TGTGCCAGCAGTCGACAGGGTGGGGGAGAGACCCAGTACTTC. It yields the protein CASSRQGGGETQYF.

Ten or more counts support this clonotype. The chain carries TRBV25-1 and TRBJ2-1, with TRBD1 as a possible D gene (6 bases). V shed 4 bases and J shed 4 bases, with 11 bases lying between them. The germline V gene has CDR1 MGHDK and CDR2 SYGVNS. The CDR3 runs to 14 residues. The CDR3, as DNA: TGTGCCAGCAGTGGGGCAGGGGAGTACAATGAGCAGTTCTTC. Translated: CASSGAGEYNEQFF.

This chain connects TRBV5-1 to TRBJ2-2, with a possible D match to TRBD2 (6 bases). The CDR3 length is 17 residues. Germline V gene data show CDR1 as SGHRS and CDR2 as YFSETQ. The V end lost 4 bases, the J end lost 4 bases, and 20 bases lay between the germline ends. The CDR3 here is CASSDERTGRGTGELFF. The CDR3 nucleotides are TGCGCCAGCAGCGATGAAAGGACCGGGAGAGGCACCGGGGAGCTGTTTTTT.

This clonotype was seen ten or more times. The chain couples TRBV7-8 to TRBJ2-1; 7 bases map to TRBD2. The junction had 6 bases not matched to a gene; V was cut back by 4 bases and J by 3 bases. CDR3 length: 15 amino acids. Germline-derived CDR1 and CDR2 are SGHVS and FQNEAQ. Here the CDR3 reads CASSSPGGLYNEQFF. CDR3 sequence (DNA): TGTGCCAGCAGCTCCCCGGGGGGTCTCTACAATGAGCAGTTCTTC.

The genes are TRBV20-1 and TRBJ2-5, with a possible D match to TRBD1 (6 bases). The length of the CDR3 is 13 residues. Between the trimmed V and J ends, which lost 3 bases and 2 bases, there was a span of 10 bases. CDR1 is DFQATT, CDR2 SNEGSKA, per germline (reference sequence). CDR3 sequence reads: CSASWTVQETQYF. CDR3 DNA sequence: TGCAGTGCTAGTTGGACAGTTCAAGAGACCCAGTACTTC.

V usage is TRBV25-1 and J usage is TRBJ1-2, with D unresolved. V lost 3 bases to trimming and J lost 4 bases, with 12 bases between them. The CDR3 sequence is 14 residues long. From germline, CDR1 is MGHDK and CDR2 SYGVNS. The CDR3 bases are TGTGCCAGCAGTGATCCGTGGGCGAGCTATGGCTACACCTTC. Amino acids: CASSDPWASYGYTF.

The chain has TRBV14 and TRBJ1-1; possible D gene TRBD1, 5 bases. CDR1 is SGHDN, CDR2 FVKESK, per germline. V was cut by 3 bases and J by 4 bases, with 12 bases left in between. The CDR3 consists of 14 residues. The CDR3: CASSQQGVVTEAFF. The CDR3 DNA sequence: TGTGCCAGCAGCCAGCAGGGAGTTGTCACTGAAGCTTTCTTT.

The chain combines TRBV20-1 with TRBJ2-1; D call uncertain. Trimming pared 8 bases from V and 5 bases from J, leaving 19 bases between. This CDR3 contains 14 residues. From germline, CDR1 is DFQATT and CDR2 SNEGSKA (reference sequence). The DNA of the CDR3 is TGCAGTTTCAGTGGAGAGTCTTACCACAATGAGCAGTTCTTC. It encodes CSFSGESYHNEQFF.

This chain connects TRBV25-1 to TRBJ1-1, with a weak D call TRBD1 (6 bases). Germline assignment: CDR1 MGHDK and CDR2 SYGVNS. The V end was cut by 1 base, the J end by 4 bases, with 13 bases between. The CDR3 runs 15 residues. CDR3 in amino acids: CASSELLGGLTEAFF. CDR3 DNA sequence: TGTGCCAGCAGTGAATTACTGGGGGGGCTCACTGAAGCTTTCTTT.

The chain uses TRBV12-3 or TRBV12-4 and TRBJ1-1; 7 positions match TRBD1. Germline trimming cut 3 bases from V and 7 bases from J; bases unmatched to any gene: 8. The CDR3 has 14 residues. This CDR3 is CASSFRGGSNEAFF. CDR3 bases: TGTGCCAGCAGTTTCAGAGGGGGCTCGAATGAAGCTTTCTTT.

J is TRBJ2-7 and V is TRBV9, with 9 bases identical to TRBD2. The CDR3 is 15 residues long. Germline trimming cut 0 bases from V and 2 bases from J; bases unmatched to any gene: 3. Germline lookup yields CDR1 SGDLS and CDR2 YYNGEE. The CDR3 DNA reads TGTGCCAGCAGCGTAGTAGCGGGGGCTGCCTACGAGCAGTACTTC. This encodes CASSVVAGAAYEQYF.

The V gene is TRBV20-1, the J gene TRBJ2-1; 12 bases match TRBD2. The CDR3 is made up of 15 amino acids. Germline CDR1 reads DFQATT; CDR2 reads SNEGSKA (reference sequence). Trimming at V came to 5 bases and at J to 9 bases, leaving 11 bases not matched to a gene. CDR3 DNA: TGCAGTGCTGTTCCTAGCGGGAGGGCCACCGCTGAGCAGTTCTTC. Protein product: CSAVPSGRATAEQFF.

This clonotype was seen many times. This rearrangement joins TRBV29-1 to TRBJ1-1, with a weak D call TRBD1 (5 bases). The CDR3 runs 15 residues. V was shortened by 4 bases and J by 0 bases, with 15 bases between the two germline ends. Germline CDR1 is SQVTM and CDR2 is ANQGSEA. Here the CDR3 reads CSVGAGWGMNTEAFF. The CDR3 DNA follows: TGCAGCGTTGGGGCAGGATGGGGCATGAACACTGAAGCTTTCTTT. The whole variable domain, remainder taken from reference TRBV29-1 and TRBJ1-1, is SAVISQKPSRDICQRGTSLTIQCQVDSQVTMMFWYRQQPGQSLTLIATANQGSEATYESGFVIDKFPISRPNLTFSTLTVSNMSPEDSSIYLCSVGAGWGMNTEAFFGQGTRLTVV.

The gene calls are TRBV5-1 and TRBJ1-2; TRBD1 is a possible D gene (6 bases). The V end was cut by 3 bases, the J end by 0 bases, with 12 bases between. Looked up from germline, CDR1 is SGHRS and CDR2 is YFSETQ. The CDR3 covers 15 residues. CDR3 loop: CASSSTGQTNYGYTF. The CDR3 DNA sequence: TGCGCCAGCAGCTCGACAGGCCAGACTAACTATGGCTACACCTTC.